This entry features one TCR beta chain sequence. Antigen: not known. Relative to the germline gene, one junction end is altered; a read error may explain this. The CDR3 totals 13 residues. The V gene's germline CDR1 is SSHAT and CDR2 FNYEAQ (reference sequence). The sample is drawn from a study of cytomegalovirus exposure and HLA in healthy donors. The study's findings and limits: Across donors, sequencing depth was assumed by presence/absence analyses to be roughly uniform. One cluster of highly shared sequence variants probably arose as a sequencing artifact.

13 Jbeta primers and 60 Vbeta primers were used for the PCR. In the original workflow: About 12 million of the roughly 77 million unique TCR beta chains counted in a later analysis were shared. Assay: immunoSEQ multiplex PCR; the TCRdb copy retains only in-frame clones and omits some. Clonal size and the V and J genes are those of that table, whereas D and trimming came from the DNA. This table has 70,000 to 95,000 clones, almost 85% appearing once. The TCR was taken from a young woman in good health and CMV-seropositive. Sample: PBMCs. The rearrangement joins TRBV7-7 to TRBJ2-7, with D perhaps matching TRBD1 (6 bases). The CDR3 sequence is CASSSQGSYEQYF. CDR3 in DNA: TGTGCTAGCAGCTCACAGGGTAGTTACGAGCAGTACTTC.